The 3 T cell receptor beta chains listed next were all sequenced from one sample in a study of cytomegalovirus exposure and HLA in healthy donors. Primers for the PCR totalled 60 Vbeta and 13 Jbeta. Produced via immunoSEQ multiplex PCR; TCRdb's table is partial and in-frame only. The sample lists roughly 150,000 clones, approximately 73% seen once, with more than 9% in the top ten. The sequenced material came from PBMCs. These receptors originate from a man younger than 45 in good health and CMV-seropositive.

This sequence joins TRBV28 and TRBJ1-2; TRBD1 might be the D (5 bases). Trimming removed 4 bases at V and 8 bases at J, with 23 bases between. Germline V lookup: CDR1 MDHEN, CDR2 SYDVKM. This CDR3 region has 16 residues. CDR3 protein: CASSSPPVTGDIGYTF. The CDR3 DNA sequence: TGTGCCAGCAGTTCCCCCCCCGTCACAGGAGACATAGGCTACACCTTC.

The chain combines TRBV6-1 with TRBJ1-2; the D gene is possibly TRBD1 (5 bases). The CDR3 totals 14 residues. Germline V gene data show CDR1 as MNHNS and CDR2 as SASEGT. V was clipped by 3 bases and J by 7 bases, with 15 bases between them. CDR3 protein: CASSEPRRGIGYTF. The CDR3 coding sequence is TGTGCCAGCAGTGAGCCTCGGAGGGGCATTGGCTACACCTTC.

This chain links TRBV28 with TRBJ1-5; the D is unclear. CDR1 is MDHEN and CDR2 is SYDVKM in the germline V gene. Trimming left V 2 bases short and J 3 bases short, with 8 bases between. The CDR3 loop spans 14 amino acids. The chain's CDR3 is CASSLSQNNQPQHF. The CDR3 nucleotides are TGTGCCAGCAGTTTAAGTCAGAACAATCAGCCCCAGCATTTT.